A selection of T cell receptor beta chains follows, all from one sample in a study of PD-1 blockade in mismatch repair-deficient tumors. Assay: immunoSEQ multiplex PCR; the TCRdb copy retains only in-frame clones and omits some. The sample yields tens of thousands of clones, roughly 80% seen once. Sequenced material: peripheral blood, taken 2 weeks after starting pembrolizumab. These receptors were collected from an adult with mismatch repair-deficient cancer. The CDR3 runs from the conserved cysteine through the conserved F or W. Fields, in order: J gene, V gene, CDR3 length, D gene, clone size, CDR3 protein, CDR3 DNA. The D gene is left open where the match is weak. A row's size may be missing; if present it is once, few, many or a size class.

>TRBJ1-1|TRBV6-5|16|.|.
CASSYSEGIGNTEAFF
TGTGCCAGCAGTTACTCCGAAGGAATAGGGAACACTGAAGCTTTCTTT
>TRBJ1-1|TRBV7-6|13|.|.
CASSLGRNTEAFF
TGTGCCAGCAGCTTAGGCAGGAACACTGAAGCTTTCTTT
>TRBJ2-1|TRBV27|16|TRBD2|.
CASSGLAGFSYNEQFF
TGTGCCAGCAGTGGACTAGCGGGATTCTCCTACAATGAGCAGTTCTTC
>TRBJ2-2|TRBV28|16|TRBD2|.
CASREATSGSTGELFF
TGTGCCAGCAGGGAGGCAACTAGCGGTAGCACCGGGGAGCTGTTTTTT
>TRBJ2-1|TRBV28|16|TRBD1|once
CASSPLGTGSYNEQFF
TGTGCCAGCAGTCCCCTCGGGACAGGCAGCTACAATGAGCAGTTCTTC
>TRBJ1-5|TRBV27|17|.|.
CASSLYSRGNYGQPQHF
TGTGCCAGCAGTTTATATTCGAGAGGGAATTATGGTCAGCCCCAGCATTTT
>TRBJ2-5|TRBV7-2|15|.|.
CASSLGLKPQETQYF
TGTGCCAGCAGCTTAGGCTTAAAACCACAAGAGACCCAGTACTTC
>TRBJ1-1|TRBV4-2|14|.|few
CASSKQGANTEAFF
TGTGCCAGCAGCAAACAGGGAGCGAACACTGAAGCTTTCTTT
>TRBJ1-2|TRBV19|16|TRBD1|.
CASSRPTGGDDYGYTF
TGTGCCAGTAGTAGACCCACAGGGGGCGACGACTATGGCTACACCTTC
>TRBJ2-7|TRBV9|14|TRBD1|few
CASSASTGRNEQYF
TGTGCCAGCAGTGCCTCGACAGGGCGCAACGAGCAGTACTTC
>TRBJ2-5|TRBV14|15|.|.
CASSQEEAYQETQYF
TGTGCCAGCAGCCAAGAAGAAGCGTACCAAGAGACCCAGTACTTC
>TRBJ2-3|TRBV21-1|16|.|.
CASSGHPGQGKGTQYF
TGTGCCAGCAGCGGACACCCGGGACAGGGAAAGGGTACGCAGTATTTT
>TRBJ2-7|TRBV12-5|18|.|few
CASGLVRELYNSSYEQYF
TGTGCTAGTGGTTTGGTACGAGAACTTTACAACAGCTCCTACGAGCAGTACTTC
>TRBJ2-7|TRBV6-1|16|TRBD2|.
CASSETGLAGYYEQYF
TGTGCCAGCAGTGAAACGGGACTAGCGGGGTACTACGAGCAGTACTTC
>TRBJ2-1|TRBV11-2|15|.|.
CASCYGGAAYNEQFF
TGTGCCAGCTGTTACGGGGGAGCCGCCTACAATGAGCAGTTCTTC
>TRBJ2-7|TRBV7-2|16|TRBD1|.
CASSSFPGQNAYEQYF
TGTGCCAGCAGCTCTTTCCCGGGACAGAATGCCTACGAGCAGTACTTC